A single sample gave rise to the 24 T cell receptor beta chains below, sequenced in a study of control samples from healthy donors and cancer patients. TCRdb's table, derived via immunoSEQ multiplex PCR, lists solely in-frame clones and lacks some. The sample yields about 130,000 clones, around 94% seen once. The sequencing sample was made of PBMCs. Every receptor here comes from a man aged 60-69 years with colorectal cancer.

This chain uses TRBV9 with TRBJ1-6; D perhaps matches TRBD1 (6 bases). Germline lookup yields CDR1 SGDLS and CDR2 YYNGEE. The CDR3 covers 16 residues. Trimming took off 0 bases at V and 8 bases at J, with 15 bases between the two ends. The CDR3 region is CASSVAGGREHSPLHF. CDR3 nucleotide sequence: TGTGCCAGCAGCGTAGCTGGGGGCAGGGAACATTCACCCCTCCACTTT.

The table lists this clone with a count of one. CDR3 nucleotide sequence: TGTGCCAGCAGTTACCTGGCAGGGGGTATTAACTATGGCTACACCTTC. Translation: CASSYLAGGINYGYTF. V is TRBV6-5 and J is TRBJ1-2; 7 nucleotides line up with TRBD1. With 2 bases clipped from V and 1 base from J, the junction kept 7 bases outside the gene matches. Germline V CDR1 and CDR2: MNHEY, SVGAGI. The CDR3 has 16 residues.

The rearrangement links TRBV14 to TRBJ2-5, with D perhaps TRBD1 or TRBD2 (6 bases each). V was cut by 3 bases and J by 5 bases, with 19 bases left in between. Germline V gene lookup returns CDR1 SGHDN and CDR2 FVKESK. This CDR3 region has 16 residues. CDR3 region: CASSHRVSGAGETQYF. In nucleotides, the CDR3 is TGTGCCAGCAGCCACCGCGTATCGGGGGCAGGGGAGACCCAGTACTTC.

Note on this clone: With a far larger clone one base away, a read error is the likely cause. The sample holds other DNA sequences that translate to the same CDR3. The chain couples TRBV9 to TRBJ1-6, with D perhaps matching TRBD1 (6 bases). CDR3 length: 16 residues. The germline V gene has CDR1 SGDLS and CDR2 YYNGEE. The CDR3 spells CASRVGGDPHNSPLHF. The CDR3 DNA reads TGTGCCAGCAGGGTAGGGGGGGATCCTCATAATTCACCCCTCCACTTT.

This clone has only a few counts. Here the CDR3 DNA reads TGTGCCAGCAGCGCACAGGGGATCGGGAATTCACCCCTCCACTTT. It codes for CASSAQGIGNSPLHF. V usage is TRBV7-8 and J usage is TRBJ1-6, with TRBD1 matching 7 bases. The J segment lost 7 bases and the V segment lost 5 bases, leaving 8 bases of the junction unmatched. The CDR3 totals 15 residues. Germline V gives CDR1 SGHVS, CDR2 FQNEAQ.

The chain links TRBV11-2 to TRBJ1-2; D is uncertain. This CDR3 is 14 amino acids long. Trimming pared 0 bases from V and 4 bases from J, leaving 9 bases between. Per the germline V gene, CDR1 is SGHAT and CDR2 is FQNNGV. The CDR3 reads CASSLDSQFYGYTF. The CDR3 DNA follows: TGTGCCAGCAGCTTAGATTCGCAGTTCTATGGCTACACCTTC.

V gene TRBV7-2 combines with J gene TRBJ2-1, with 8 nucleotides matching TRBD2. The germline gives CDR1 SGHTA, CDR2 FQGNSA. The V gene end was trimmed by 5 bases and the J gene end by 0 bases; junction bases not matched to a gene: 6. This CDR3 spans 16 amino acids. For the CDR3, the DNA is TGTGCCAGCAGCCGTGATAGCGGGGCCTCCTACAATGAGCAGTTCTTC. Translated: CASSRDSGASYNEQFF.

The chain couples TRBV27 to TRBJ2-1, with D possibly TRBD2 on 7 matching bases. Trimming cost V 7 bases and J 5 bases, with 18 bases left between them. This CDR3 is built from 15 residues. Germline assignment: CDR1 MNHEY and CDR2 SMNVEV (reference sequence). For the CDR3, the DNA is TGTGCCAGCACCCTGGAGGGGGGGGCCCACAATGAGCAGTTCTTC. The encoded protein is CASTLEGGAHNEQFF.

V is TRBV11-2 and J is TRBJ1-1, with a weak D call TRBD1 (5 bases). The germline V and J ends were trimmed by 1 base and 1 base, with 7 bases remaining between them. The CDR3 spans 14 residues. Germline lookup yields CDR1 SGHAT and CDR2 FQNNGV. The CDR3 protein is CASSLGGQNTEAFF. CDR3 DNA sequence: TGTGCCAGCAGCTTAGGAGGACAGAACACTGAAGCTTTCTTT. Full variable domain (remainder filled in from reference TRBV11-2 and TRBJ1-1): EAGVAQSPRYKIIEKRQSVAFWCNPISGHATLYWYQQILGQGPKLLIQFQNNGVVDDSQLPKDRFSAERLKGVDSTLKIQPAKLEDSAVYLCASSLGGQNTEAFFGQGTRLTVV.

The J gene is TRBJ2-3, the V gene TRBV3-1 (or the pseudogene TRBV3-2); 12 nucleotides agree with TRBD2. V was clipped by 5 bases and J by 3 bases; unmatched bases: 3. The CDR3 has 15 amino acids. Per the germline V gene, CDR1 is LGHDT and CDR2 is YNNKEL (reference sequence). CDR3 region: CASSSTSGGTDTQYF. In DNA, the CDR3 is TGTGCCAGCAGCTCGACTAGCGGGGGAACAGATACGCAGTATTTT.

The rearrangement links TRBV7-9 to TRBJ1-3; D uncertain. V lost 4 bases, J lost 5 bases, and 27 bases lay in between. The CDR3 totals 19 residues. Germline CDR1 and CDR2: SEHNR and FQNEAQ (reference sequence). CDR3 region: CASSSQNEPTSKARNTIYF. CDR3 nucleotides: TGTGCCAGCAGCTCCCAAAATGAGCCTACAAGCAAGGCGCGAAACACCATATATTTT.

The chain couples TRBV6-1 to TRBJ2-7; D is unresolved. Trimming took off 2 bases at V and 0 bases at J, with 8 bases between the two ends. The germline V gene encodes CDR1 MNHNS and CDR2 SASEGT. The CDR3 totals 14 residues. The CDR3 reads CASSEKQISYEQYF. The DNA of the CDR3 is TGTGCCAGCAGTGAAAAACAGATCTCCTACGAGCAGTACTTC.

As concerns this clone: The same CDR3 also results from other DNA sequences found in this sample. J is TRBJ1-2 and V is TRBV28; D remains ambiguous. V lost 3 bases to trimming and J lost 0 bases, with 8 bases between them. Germline CDR1 is MDHEN and CDR2 is SYDVKM. This CDR3 is 14 amino acids long. The CDR3 protein is CASSLSGANYGYTF. CDR3 in DNA: TGTGCCAGCAGTTTGAGCGGAGCTAACTATGGCTACACCTTC.

This clone showed up just once. V usage is TRBV5-1 and J usage is TRBJ1-6; D is uncertain. CDR3 length: 18 residues. Germline V gene lookup returns CDR1 SGHRS and CDR2 YFSETQ. Trimming shortened V by 4 bases and J by 0 bases, and 17 bases separated the two germline ends. Here the CDR3 reads CASSPTPDRSSYNSPLHF. The CDR3 DNA follows: TGCGCCAGCAGCCCTACTCCGGACCGCTCCTCCTATAATTCACCCCTCCACTTT.

The chain is built from TRBV19 and TRBJ1-5; D perhaps matches TRBD1 (5 bases). V lost 4 bases, J lost 5 bases, and 12 bases lay in between. The CDR3 runs to 14 residues. From germline, CDR1 is LNHDA and CDR2 SQIVND (reference sequence). The CDR3 DNA reads as TGTGCCAGTAGTACCCCCCCAGGGCATCAGCCCCAGCATTTT. Residues: CASSTPPGHQPQHF.

The chain joins TRBV4-1 to TRBJ2-3; 9 nucleotides line up with TRBD2. This CDR3 has 16 residues. V lost 4 bases, J lost 0 bases, and 5 bases stayed unmatched. CDR1 MGHRA and CDR2 YSYEKL come from the germline V gene. CDR3 sequence reads: CASSPVAGESTDTQYF. In DNA form, the CDR3 reads TGCGCCAGCAGCCCCGTAGCGGGGGAGAGCACAGATACGCAGTATTTT.

The chain is built from TRBV2 and TRBJ2-7, with no clear D. CDR3 length: 11 amino acids. Trimming left V 6 bases short and J 5 bases short, with 8 bases between. Germline lookup yields CDR1 SNHLY and CDR2 FYNNEI. The CDR3 region is CASRSLDEQYF. The CDR3 DNA reads as TGTGCCAGCAGAAGTCTGGACGAGCAGTACTTC.

This rearrangement joins TRBV7-9 to TRBJ1-1, with D perhaps matching TRBD1 (6 bases). V shed 3 bases and J shed 1 base, with 18 bases lying between them. There are 17 residues in the CDR3. The germline gives CDR1 SEHNR, CDR2 FQNEAQ (reference sequence). DNA for the CDR3: TGTGCCAGCAGCTTTAGTGGAGGGAGGGGGGAGAACACTGAAGCTTTCTTT. Translating it yields CASSFSGGRGENTEAFF.

The chain recombines TRBV7-2 with TRBJ2-7, with D tentatively TRBD1 (5 bases). V lost 5 bases and J 0 bases, leaving 11 bases between the germline ends. The CDR3 length is 14 residues. Germline V lookup: CDR1 SGHTA, CDR2 FQGNSA. CDR3 amino acids: CASSTGRNSYEQYF. For the CDR3, the DNA is TGTGCCAGCAGCACAGGACGGAACTCCTACGAGCAGTACTTC. The full variable domain, completed using reference TRBV7-2 and TRBJ2-7, is GAGVSQSPSNKVTEKGKDVELRCDPISGHTALYWYRQSLGQGLEFLIYFQGNSAPDKSGLPSDRFSAERTGGSVSTLTIQRTQQEDSAVYLCASSTGRNSYEQYFGPGTRLTVT.

The chain is built from TRBV12-3 or TRBV12-4 and TRBJ1-2; D is unresolved. The CDR3 covers 13 residues. Between the trimmed V and J ends, which lost 5 bases and 2 bases, there was a span of 9 bases. The CDR3 region is CASSPQGNYGYTF. CDR3 nucleotide sequence: TGTGCCAGCAGTCCACAAGGAAACTATGGCTACACCTTC.

This clone showed up just once. The chain couples TRBV5-6 to TRBJ1-6; 7 nucleotides align to TRBD1. V dropped 4 bases and J dropped 6; count of bases not matched to a gene: 10. CDR1 is SGHDT and CDR2 is YYEEEE in the germline V gene. The CDR3 runs 16 residues. In DNA form, the CDR3 reads TGTGCCAGCAGCCCGAGACGGGACAGTCGTAATTCACCCCTCCACTTT. Its translation is CASSPRRDSRNSPLHF.

V gene TRBV30 combines with J gene TRBJ1-6; D is uncertain. The CDR3 loop spans 12 amino acids. Germline assignment: CDR1 GTSNPN and CDR2 SVGIG (reference sequence). Trimming removed 5 bases at V and 2 bases at J, with 4 bases between. The CDR3 loop is CAWGAYNSPLHF. DNA for the CDR3: TGTGCCTGGGGAGCCTATAATTCACCCCTCCACTTT. The full variable domain, with the rest looked up from reference TRBV30 and TRBJ1-6, is SQTIHQWPATLVQPVGSPLSLECTVEGTSNPNLYWYRQAAGRGLQLLFYSVGIGQISSEVPQNLSASRPQDRQFILSSKKLLLSDSGFYLCAWGAYNSPLHFGNGTRLTVT.

The chain is built from TRBV9 and TRBJ2-6, with D possibly being TRBD1 or TRBD2 (5 bases each). Germline CDR1 reads SGDLS; CDR2 reads YYNGEE. The CDR3 runs to 16 residues. Trimming removed 6 bases from V and 0 bases from J, with 13 bases in between. CDR3 in DNA: TGTGCCAGCACCCCGGGGCTTTCCTCTGGGGCCAACGTCCTGACTTTC. Its protein product is CASTPGLSSGANVLTF.

The chain joins TRBV25-1 to TRBJ2-3; 10 nucleotides align to TRBD1. In germline, CDR1 is MGHDK, CDR2 SYGVNS. J was trimmed by 6 bases and V by 1 base; bases with no gene match: 7. The CDR3 extends over 16 amino acids. In DNA, the CDR3 is TGTGCCAGCAGTGAATCAAGAGGGACAGGGGCCGATACGCAGTATTTT. It yields the protein CASSESRGTGADTQYF.